This TCR beta chain was captured by sequencing in a study of early T cells in non-severe SARS-CoV-2 infection. Overall study context: Unpaired chains resulted from sequencing bulk RNA of unsorted whole blood.

Germline lookup yields CDR1 SNHLY and CDR2 FYNNEI. The CDR3 sequence is 13 residues long. The ends were cut back, 4 bases at V and 2 bases at J, with 8 bases in the middle. In the library, individual cDNA molecules carried attached unique molecular identifiers. TCRdb processed the 5' RACE reads anew with MiXCR; each CDR3 protein has one entry. The data contain about 98,000 distinct CDR3 sequences, about 10% of them singletons. This clonotype showed up just a few times. Its antigen remains unknown. Study-wide points: VDJdb matching, biased toward anti-spike CD8 responses, missed private and CD4 specificities.

The V call is TRBV2, the J call TRBJ1-1; D ambiguous. The clonotype comes from an adult who was a healthcare worker with PCR-confirmed SARS-CoV-2 infection or an uninfected control (not recorded which). The specimen was whole blood. The CDR3 reads CASSGGLNTEAFF. Written as DNA, the CDR3 is TGTGCCAGCAGTGGGGGTTTAAACACTGAAGCTTTCTTT.